These T cell receptor beta chains were read from a single sample in a study of blood T cell repertoires in COVID-19. Sequencing used immunoSEQ multiplex PCR; TCRdb keeps in-frame clones, though not all of them. Of about 170,000 clones detected, roughly 86% appear once; the ten largest clones hold around 3.3%. The source material was peripheral blood. These receptor sequences come from a man in his sixties or seventies with acute or convalescent COVID-19. Both conserved end residues are part of each CDR3. The D gene is left open where the match is weak. Part of the rows lack a size; the others show once, few, many or a class for expanded clones.

-,TRBD2,TRBV5-1,TRBJ2-3,TGCGCCAGCAGCTTTAGCGGGACTAGCACAGATACGCAGTATTTT,CASSFSGTSTDTQYF
-,-,TRBV7-9,TRBJ2-7,TGTGCCAGCAGCCCCCCCAGTTCCTACGAGCAGTACTTC,CASSPPSSYEQYF
few,TRBD1,TRBV4-2,TRBJ1-1,TGTGCCAGCAGCAGGACAGGTAGTACTGAAGCTTTCTTT,CASSRTGSTEAFF
-,-,TRBV6-5,TRBJ2-4,TGTGCCAGCTCCTCTCCAGGGGGGAACATTCAGTACTTC,CASSSPGGNIQYF
-,-,TRBV24-1,TRBJ2-7,TGTGCCACCAGTGATCCGGCGGTGGGGAGGGACAGGTACTACGAGCAGTACTTC,CATSDPAVGRDRYYEQYF
-,-,TRBV7-2,TRBJ1-2,TGTGCCAGCAGCTTTTCACAGGCCCTAGCTAACTATGGCTACACCTTC,CASSFSQALANYGYTF
-,-,TRBV20-1,TRBJ1-1,TGCAGTGCTAGTCAGCCAGGGTCTGAAGCTTTCTTT,CSASQPGSEAFF
-,TRBD1,TRBV7-2,TRBJ2-7,TGTGCCAGCAGCTCTCGACAGGGTGCAGTCTACGAGCAGTACTTC,CASSSRQGAVYEQYF
-,-,TRBV6-2/TRBV6-3,TRBJ1-6,TGTGCCAGCAGTGACAGACAACTCCAATCACCCCTCCACTTT,CASSDRQLQSPLHF
-,TRBD1,TRBV19,TRBJ1-2,TGTGCCAGTAGTACGTCCCGGGACAGACTAATTAACTATGGCTACACCTTC,CASSTSRDRLINYGYTF
-,TRBD1,TRBV7-2,TRBJ1-5,TGTGCCAGCAGCTTAGGGGGCACAGGGGGCGGTCAGCCCCAGCATTTT,CASSLGGTGGGQPQHF
-,TRBD1,TRBV19,TRBJ1-2,TGTGCCAGTAGTACCGGGACAGGGAAAGGCTACACCTTC,CASSTGTGKGYTF
-,TRBD1,TRBV14,TRBJ1-1,TGTGCCAGCAGCCAAAATCCCGGACAGGCAGCTTTCTTT,CASSQNPGQAAFF
-,TRBD2,TRBV7-6,TRBJ2-7,TGTGCCAGCAGCCCATGGGAACTAGCGGGAGCGAGTGGGTCCTACGAGCAGTACTTC,CASSPWELAGASGSYEQYF
once,-,TRBV12-3/TRBV12-4,TRBJ1-2,TGTGCCAGCAGCCTTCTTAGTTATGGCTACACCTTC,CASSLLSYGYTF
-,-,TRBV6-2/TRBV6-3,TRBJ1-2,TGTGCCAGCAGTTTACCAGGACAGACGAGCTACACCTTC,CASSLPGQTSYTF
-,TRBD1,TRBV24-1,TRBJ2-3,TGTGCCACCAGTGACTCCGACATTTCAAGGACAGGGAAACGCACAGATACGCAGTATTTT,CATSDSDISRTGKRTDTQYF
-,-,TRBV10-3,TRBJ1-2,TGTGCCATCAGTACAGGTGATACCTATGGCTACACCTTC,CAISTGDTYGYTF
-,-,TRBV11-2,TRBJ2-4,TGTGCCAGCAGCTTTTGGCAGGGGACAAACATTCAGTACTTC,CASSFWQGTNIQYF
-,TRBD1,TRBV6-2/TRBV6-3,TRBJ1-4,TGTGCCAGCAGTCGGTCCGGGACAGGGGTGGAAAAACTGTTTTTT,CASSRSGTGVEKLFF
-,-,TRBV24-1,TRBJ1-3,TGTGCCACCAGTGATTCTGGGGGCTTTGGAAACACCATATATTTT,CATSDSGGFGNTIYF
-,TRBD1,TRBV30,TRBJ1-2,TGTGCCTGGAGTGTACTAGCAGGGGGCGGAGGCGGCTACACCTTC,CAWSVLAGGGGGYTF
-,-,TRBV23-1,TRBJ1-4,TGCGCCAGCAGTCATAGGGTGACAGGAACCGCAGGAGCAACTAATGAAAAACTGTTTTTT,CASSHRVTGTAGATNEKLFF
few,TRBD1,TRBV4-2,TRBJ1-4,TGTGCCAGCAGCCAAGACTCGAGGACAGGGGAAGGTGGAAAACTGTTTTTT,CASSQDSRTGEGGKLFF
-,-,TRBV5-1,TRBJ2-7,TGCGCCAGCAGCTCAGGGATCTCCTACGAGCAGTACTTC,CASSSGISYEQYF
-,TRBD1,TRBV30,TRBJ1-1,TGTGCCTGGAGAAGACAGGGTACTGAAGCTTTCTTT,CAWRRQGTEAFF
-,-,TRBV29-1,TRBJ2-1,TGCAGCGTCGCTGGGCAGGCCTCCTACAATGAGCAGTTCTTC,CSVAGQASYNEQFF
-,-,TRBV2,TRBJ2-5,TGTGCCAGCAGTGTTCGGAGCACCGGGACCCAGTACTTC,CASSVRSTGTQYF
-,TRBD2,TRBV15,TRBJ2-3,TGTGCCACCAGTAGGGGAACTAGCGGGAGGGCCGGGTCAGATACGCAGTATTTT,CATSRGTSGRAGSDTQYF
-,TRBD2,TRBV5-4,TRBJ2-3,TGTGCCAGCAGCCCAGCGGGGGGGCGGGTAAGGGATACGCAGTATTTT,CASSPAGGRVRDTQYF
-,-,TRBV28,TRBJ1-4,TGTGCCAGCAGTTCGGGTTTTGGAGGTGAAAAACTGTTTTTT,CASSSGFGGEKLFF
-,TRBD1,TRBV7-9,TRBJ1-1,TGTGCCAGCAGCTCCCGGCAGGGGGCGGGTGAAGCTTTCTTT,CASSSRQGAGEAFF
-,-,TRBV7-3,TRBJ2-7,TGTGCCAGCAGCCCCACGGGAGCTTCGGACCTCTACGAGCAGTACTTC,CASSPTGASDLYEQYF
-,TRBD1,TRBV27,TRBJ1-4,TGTGCCAGCACCATCAGGGGGACCGCGGATAATGAAAAACTGTTTTTT,CASTIRGTADNEKLFF
-,-,TRBV4-1,TRBJ1-1,TGCGCCAGCAGCCAAGCCCTGTTGAGAGTGAACACTGAAGCTTTCTTT,CASSQALLRVNTEAFF
-,-,TRBV6-2/TRBV6-3,TRBJ2-3,TGTGCCAGCAGTGGTACGGGGAGGTCAGTTACGCAGTATTTT,CASSGTGRSVTQYF
-,TRBD2,TRBV5-1,TRBJ2-1,TGCGCCAGCAGCCCGACGATTGCGGGGGGTTCCTACAATGAGCAGTTCTTC,CASSPTIAGGSYNEQFF
-,-,TRBV30,TRBJ2-1,TGTGCCTGGAGTGTTGGGGCATACAATGAGCAGTTCTTC,CAWSVGAYNEQFF
-,-,TRBV18,TRBJ1-1,TGTGCCAGCTCACCACCGAGTTCTGAAGCTTTCTTT,CASSPPSSEAFF
-,-,TRBV19,TRBJ2-3,TGTGCCAGTAGTAGGGGACTTCGGCCCCCTTTAGATACGCAGTATTTT,CASSRGLRPPLDTQYF
-,-,TRBV7-6,TRBJ2-3,TGTGCCAGCAGCAACCGAGGCCTTGAAGCTCCAGATACGCAGTATTTT,CASSNRGLEAPDTQYF
-,TRBD1,TRBV24-1,TRBJ2-3,TGTGCCACCAGTTTCGGACAGGGGAGCACAGATACGCAGTATTTT,CATSFGQGSTDTQYF
-,TRBD1,TRBV19,TRBJ1-6,TGTGCCAGTAGTATCCACAGGGGGAGCGCCAATTCACCCCTCCACTTT,CASSIHRGSANSPLHF
-,-,TRBV2,TRBJ1-2,TGTGCCGGACACCATCCGCCTCGGTACACCTTC,CAGHHPPRYTF
-,TRBD1,TRBV6-1,TRBJ1-2,TGTGCCAGCAGTGAAAGGACAGGCTATGGCTACACCTTC,CASSERTGYGYTF
-,TRBD2,TRBV5-1,TRBJ2-7,TGCGCCAGCAGCTTAGGACTAGCGGGGGGATGGGAGCAGTACTTC,CASSLGLAGGWEQYF
-,-,TRBV7-3,TRBJ1-2,TGTGCCAGCATCCCACCGCCCGGTGACTATGGCTACACCTTC,CASIPPPGDYGYTF
-,TRBD2,TRBV24-1,TRBJ2-5,TGTGCCACCAGTGATAGTCTCGGGGGGGCCGCCGGTGGGACCCAGTACTTC,CATSDSLGGAAGGTQYF
-,TRBD1,TRBV11-2,TRBJ2-7,TGTGCCAGCAGCTTAAAGGCGGGGACAGGGTACGAGCAGTACTTC,CASSLKAGTGYEQYF
-,TRBD1,TRBV11-3,TRBJ2-2,TGTGCCAGCAGCCACCGCGGACAGGGTTCCGACACCGGGGAGCTGTTTTTT,CASSHRGQGSDTGELFF
-,-,TRBV19,TRBJ1-4,TGTGCCAGTAGTATGGAGACAGCAGGGCATGAAAAACTGTTTTTT,CASSMETAGHEKLFF
-,-,TRBV7-6,TRBJ1-3,TGTGCCAGCAGTTACAGGGACCGCTCTGGAAACACCATATATTTT,CASSYRDRSGNTIYF
-,TRBD2,TRBV5-1,TRBJ2-1,TGCGCCAGCAGCTGGGGGACGGGGGGCTCCTACAATGAGCAGTTCTTC,CASSWGTGGSYNEQFF
-,TRBD2,TRBV10-1,TRBJ2-2,TGCGCCAGCAGTGACCTAGCGGGAAGCTCCGCGAACACCGGGGAGCTGTTTTTT,CASSDLAGSSANTGELFF